A selection of T cell receptor beta chains follows, all from one sample in a study of T cell changes during pregnancy in multiple sclerosis. Sequencing used immunoSEQ multiplex PCR; TCRdb keeps in-frame clones, though not all of them. The sample records tens of thousands of clones, over 85% being singletons. This specimen consisted of peripheral blood, obtained in the third trimester of pregnancy. These TCRs come from a female donor in good health, enrolled as a control in a pregnancy study. CDR3s include the opening cysteine and the closing phenylalanine or tryptophan. D genes are given only for firm matches. For some rows the clone size is stated as once, few or many, or as a class when expanded; others skip it.

CDR3 protein: CASSSGGGSDTQYF
CDR3 DNA: TGCGCCAGCAGCTCGGGGGGAGGATCAGATACGCAGTATTTT
J gene: TRBJ2-3
D gene: TRBD2
clone size: NA
V gene: TRBV5-1

CDR3 protein: CASSTTYRVHSNQPQHF
CDR3 DNA: TGTGCCAGCAGCACGACCTACAGGGTTCATAGCAATCAGCCCCAGCATTTT
J gene: TRBJ1-5
D gene: NA
clone size: NA
V gene: TRBV21-1

CDR3 protein: CASSLSGLASYTQYF
CDR3 DNA: TGTGCCAGCAGTTTATCCGGACTAGCTTCGTATACGCAGTATTTT
J gene: TRBJ2-3
D gene: TRBD2
clone size: NA
V gene: TRBV28

CDR3 protein: CASSLVASGPGAQYF
CDR3 DNA: TGTGCCAGCAGTTTAGTGGCTAGCGGCCCCGGGGCCCAGTACTTC
J gene: TRBJ2-5
D gene: TRBD2
clone size: NA
V gene: TRBV27

CDR3 protein: CASSANKQVFDGYTF
CDR3 DNA: TGTGCCAGCAGTGCCAACAAACAGGTATTTGATGGCTACACCTTC
J gene: TRBJ1-2
D gene: NA
clone size: NA
V gene: TRBV27

CDR3 protein: CASSVDGETYEQYF
CDR3 DNA: TGTGCCAGCAGCGTAGACGGAGAAACCTACGAGCAGTACTTC
J gene: TRBJ2-7
D gene: NA
clone size: NA
V gene: TRBV9

CDR3 protein: CASSQEVTGSKNIQYF
CDR3 DNA: TGCGCCAGCAGCCAAGAGGTGACAGGGAGTAAGAACATTCAGTACTTC
J gene: TRBJ2-4
D gene: TRBD1
clone size: NA
V gene: TRBV4-1

CDR3 protein: CASRLAGPTYEQYF
CDR3 DNA: TGTGCCAGCAGATTAGCGGGCCCCACCTACGAGCAGTACTTC
J gene: TRBJ2-7
D gene: TRBD2
clone size: NA
V gene: TRBV7-9

CDR3 protein: CASSHRRASGSYEQYF
CDR3 DNA: TGTGCCAGCAGCCACCGACGGGCTAGCGGGAGCTACGAGCAGTACTTC
J gene: TRBJ2-7
D gene: TRBD2
clone size: once
V gene: TRBV14

CDR3 protein: CASSPYREGTGELFF
CDR3 DNA: TGTGCCAGCAGTCCGTACAGGGAGGGGACCGGGGAGCTGTTTTTT
J gene: TRBJ2-2
D gene: NA
clone size: NA
V gene: TRBV28

CDR3 protein: CASSDSAGGFGWTEAFF
CDR3 DNA: TGTGCCAGCAGTGACTCGGCAGGGGGCTTCGGTTGGACTGAAGCTTTCTTT
J gene: TRBJ1-1
D gene: TRBD1
clone size: NA
V gene: TRBV6-4

CDR3 protein: CASSDEKYRVEYF
CDR3 DNA: TGTGCCAGCAGTGACGAGAAGTACAGGGTGGAGTACTTC
J gene: TRBJ2-7
D gene: NA
clone size: once
V gene: TRBV25-1

CDR3 protein: CASSLQRGTSVYNEQFF
CDR3 DNA: TGTGCCAGCAGCTTACAGCGGGGGACTAGCGTCTACAATGAGCAGTTCTTC
J gene: TRBJ2-1
D gene: TRBD2
clone size: NA
V gene: TRBV11-1

CDR3 protein: CSAGRNYEQYF
CDR3 DNA: TGCAGTGCTGGCAGGAATTACGAGCAGTACTTC
J gene: TRBJ2-7
D gene: NA
clone size: NA
V gene: TRBV20-1

CDR3 protein: CASSTWTGSDTQYF
CDR3 DNA: TGTGCCAGCAGCACATGGACTGGGTCAGATACGCAGTATTTT
J gene: TRBJ2-3
D gene: NA
clone size: NA
V gene: TRBV7-9

CDR3 protein: CASRDSGSADTQYF
CDR3 DNA: TGCGCCAGCAGGGATAGCGGGAGCGCAGATACGCAGTATTTT
J gene: TRBJ2-3
D gene: TRBD2
clone size: NA
V gene: TRBV5-1

CDR3 protein: CASSAGTAHTFSGNTIYF
CDR3 DNA: TGTGCCAGCTCAGCCGGGACAGCGCACACGTTTTCTGGAAACACCATATATTTT
J gene: TRBJ1-3
D gene: TRBD1
clone size: NA
V gene: TRBV18

CDR3 protein: CASSQTGLNTEAFF
CDR3 DNA: TGCGCCAGCAGCCAAACAGGGTTGAACACTGAAGCTTTCTTT
J gene: TRBJ1-1
D gene: NA
clone size: NA
V gene: TRBV4-1

CDR3 protein: CASSWDSLYEQYF
CDR3 DNA: TGCGCCAGCAGCTGGGACAGTCTCTACGAGCAGTACTTC
J gene: TRBJ2-7
D gene: TRBD1
clone size: NA
V gene: TRBV5-1

CDR3 protein: CASSPSSGEETQYF
CDR3 DNA: TGTGCCAGCAGCCCAAGCAGCGGAGAAGAGACCCAGTACTTC
J gene: TRBJ2-5
D gene: NA
clone size: once
V gene: TRBV9

CDR3 protein: CASSLGTGAAEQYF
CDR3 DNA: TGTGCCAGCAGCCTCGGGACTGGAGCCGCCGAGCAGTACTTC
J gene: TRBJ2-7
D gene: NA
clone size: NA
V gene: TRBV5-6

CDR3 protein: CASSTPGQGRYEQYF
CDR3 DNA: TGTGCCAGCAGTACCCCGGGACAGGGCCGCTACGAGCAGTACTTC
J gene: TRBJ2-7
D gene: TRBD1
clone size: NA
V gene: TRBV6-5

CDR3 protein: CASSLVFGLGADEQFF
CDR3 DNA: TGTGCCAGCAGCTTAGTGTTTGGACTAGGGGCTGATGAGCAGTTCTTC
J gene: TRBJ2-1
D gene: TRBD2
clone size: NA
V gene: TRBV7-2

CDR3 protein: CATKTLAGNTGELFF
CDR3 DNA: TGCGCCACCAAGACCCTAGCGGGAAACACCGGGGAGCTGTTTTTT
J gene: TRBJ2-2
D gene: TRBD2
clone size: NA
V gene: TRBV5-1

CDR3 protein: CASSQDGSSYEQYF
CDR3 DNA: TGTGCCAGCAGCCAGGACGGGAGCTCCTACGAGCAGTACTTC
J gene: TRBJ2-7
D gene: NA
clone size: NA
V gene: TRBV4-2

CDR3 protein: CASSPPYGRGTDTQYF
CDR3 DNA: TGTGCCAGCTCACCCCCCTACGGGAGGGGCACAGATACGCAGTATTTT
J gene: TRBJ2-3
D gene: TRBD2
clone size: NA
V gene: TRBV18

CDR3 protein: CASSLAVSYEQFF
CDR3 DNA: TGTGCCAGCAGCTTAGCGGTTTCATATGAGCAGTTCTTC
J gene: TRBJ2-1
D gene: NA
clone size: once
V gene: TRBV11-3

CDR3 protein: CSARGGTSGIGQSYEQYF
CDR3 DNA: TGCAGCGCACGTGGTGGCACTAGCGGGATCGGTCAATCCTACGAGCAGTACTTC
J gene: TRBJ2-7
D gene: TRBD2
clone size: NA
V gene: TRBV29-1

CDR3 protein: CASSYDLDTGELFF
CDR3 DNA: TGTGCCAGCAGTTACGACTTGGACACCGGGGAGCTGTTTTTT
J gene: TRBJ2-2
D gene: NA
clone size: NA
V gene: TRBV6-6

CDR3 protein: CASSLGLAGANEQFF
CDR3 DNA: TGCGCCAGCAGCTTGGGACTAGCGGGAGCCAATGAGCAGTTCTTC
J gene: TRBJ2-1
D gene: TRBD2
clone size: NA
V gene: TRBV5-1

CDR3 protein: CASTSSGYEQYF
CDR3 DNA: TGCGCCAGCACCTCCAGCGGCTACGAGCAGTACTTC
J gene: TRBJ2-7
D gene: NA
clone size: NA
V gene: TRBV5-1

CDR3 protein: CASSNQRTTYEQYF
CDR3 DNA: TGTGCCAGCAGTAACCAGCGGACGACCTACGAGCAGTACTTC
J gene: TRBJ2-7
D gene: NA
clone size: NA
V gene: TRBV6-4

CDR3 protein: CASSPLLTGTGANEKLFF
CDR3 DNA: TGTGCCAGCTCACCTTTACTCACCGGGACAGGGGCTAATGAAAAACTGTTTTTT
J gene: TRBJ1-4
D gene: TRBD1
clone size: NA
V gene: TRBV18

CDR3 protein: CASSLRGREQYF
CDR3 DNA: TGTGCCAGCAGCTTGAGGGGGCGCGAGCAGTACTTC
J gene: TRBJ2-7
D gene: TRBD1
clone size: NA
V gene: TRBV5-6

CDR3 protein: CASSLGGTASSYEQYF
CDR3 DNA: TGTGCCAGCAGTTTAGGTGGGACTGCAAGCTCCTACGAGCAGTACTTC
J gene: TRBJ2-7
D gene: NA
clone size: NA
V gene: TRBV28

CDR3 protein: CASSSSLETQYF
CDR3 DNA: TGTGCCAGCAGCTCGTCTCTAGAGACCCAGTACTTC
J gene: TRBJ2-5
D gene: NA
clone size: NA
V gene: TRBV7-2

CDR3 protein: CASQVTGSTGELFF
CDR3 DNA: TGTGCCAGCCAAGTGACAGGATCAACCGGGGAGCTGTTTTTT
J gene: TRBJ2-2
D gene: NA
clone size: NA
V gene: TRBV6-4

CDR3 protein: CASKSGNTEAFF
CDR3 DNA: TGTGCCAGCAAATCAGGGAACACTGAAGCTTTCTTT
J gene: TRBJ1-1
D gene: NA
clone size: once
V gene: TRBV2

CDR3 protein: CASSIAGQTYGYTF
CDR3 DNA: TGTGCCAGTAGTATAGCCGGACAAACCTATGGCTACACCTTC
J gene: TRBJ1-2
D gene: NA
clone size: NA
V gene: TRBV19

CDR3 protein: CASSDGQGMNTEAFF
CDR3 DNA: TGTGCCAGCAGCGACGGACAGGGGATGAACACTGAAGCTTTCTTT
J gene: TRBJ1-1
D gene: TRBD1
clone size: NA
V gene: TRBV7-2

CDR3 protein: CASSKFGTANYGYTF
CDR3 DNA: TGTGCCAGCAGCAAGTTTGGGACAGCTAACTATGGCTACACCTTC
J gene: TRBJ1-2
D gene: TRBD1
clone size: NA
V gene: TRBV7-2

CDR3 protein: CASKFSQGEGQPQHF
CDR3 DNA: TGTGCCAGCAAATTCTCACAGGGAGAGGGTCAGCCCCAGCATTTT
J gene: TRBJ1-5
D gene: NA
clone size: NA
V gene: TRBV27

CDR3 protein: CASSLGGQNYGYTF
CDR3 DNA: TGTGCCAGCAGCTTAGGGGGACAGAACTATGGCTACACCTTC
J gene: TRBJ1-2
D gene: TRBD1
clone size: NA
V gene: TRBV7-9

CDR3 protein: CASSDASVTYNEQFF
CDR3 DNA: TGTGCCAGCAGTGACGCCAGCGTCACGTACAATGAGCAGTTCTTC
J gene: TRBJ2-1
D gene: NA
clone size: NA
V gene: TRBV2

CDR3 protein: CASSYSFRSSYNEQFF
CDR3 DNA: TGTGCCAGCAGTTACTCGTTTCGGAGCTCCTACAATGAGCAGTTCTTC
J gene: TRBJ2-1
D gene: NA
clone size: NA
V gene: TRBV6-5